This TCR beta chain was observed in a study of blood T cell repertoires in COVID-19. The wider study: The samples span acute and convalescent COVID-19 from the United States, Italy and Spain. PBMCs, B-cell-depleted T cells, or T cells were the source of the cDNA or gDNA that made up the material.

The V gene lost 2 bases and the J gene lost 4 bases, with 16 bases spanning the gap. Germline V gives CDR1 SGHRS, CDR2 YFSETQ. This CDR3 is built from 15 residues. Recruits, aged roughly 18 to 100 years, lived in roughly 22 US areas. People in the exposed group encountered a COVID-19 case within 2 weeks before entering the study. Profiling relied on immunoSEQ multiplex PCR, and the TCRdb table lists in-frame clones only, not all of them. The table shows approximately 380,000 clones, with more than 85% occurring only once. Sequencing was done on a sample of PBMCs or T cells enriched from blood (not recorded which). The V gene is TRBV5-1, the J gene TRBJ2-7, with unresolved D. This receptor was obtained from a woman aged 35 to 49 who had been exposed to COVID-19. As DNA, the CDR3 is TGCGCCAGCAGCTTAACCTCGGGTACATTATACGAGCAGTACTTC. Translating gives CASSLTSGTLYEQYF.